These 7 T cell receptor beta chains share one sample of origin, sequenced in a study of CD8 T cells in Susac syndrome. With random hexamers, roughly 0.45 to 1 ug RNA was reverse transcribed. From the immunoSEQ multiplex PCR reads, TCRdb called clonotypes with MiXCR, one entry per CDR3 protein. Of roughly 50,000 distinct CDR3 sequences listed, around 92% are singletons. The material sequenced was CD8+ T cells from PBMCs. The receptors derive from a human donor in good health.

The chain employs TRBV29-1 and TRBJ2-3; 11 bases map to TRBD1. V lost 6 bases to trimming and J lost 4 bases; unmatched junction nucleotides: 3. The CDR3 loop spans 13 amino acids. The germline V gene has CDR1 SQVTM and CDR2 ANQGSEA. The CDR3 bases are TGCAGCGTCGGGGACAGGGGGGCAGATACGCAGTATTTT. Translated: CSVGDRGADTQYF.

The rearrangement links TRBV19 to TRBJ2-1; TRBD2 agrees at 12 bases. CDR3 length equals 16 residues. Germline values: CDR1 LNHDA, CDR2 SQIVND (reference sequence). Trimming took 4 bases from V and 7 from J; bases not matched to a gene: 8. In nucleotides, the CDR3 is TGTGCCAGTAGTACCCTAGCGGGAGGGCCGGTAAATGAGCAGTTCTTC. This gives the protein CASSTLAGGPVNEQFF.

This clonotype showed up just once. The chain is built from TRBV29-1 and TRBJ1-1; weak D call: TRBD1 (5 bases). Trimming shortened V by 3 bases and J by 0 bases, and 11 bases separated the two germline ends. CDR1 SQVTM and CDR2 ANQGSEA come from the germline V gene. The CDR3 contains 14 residues. CDR3 in DNA: TGCAGCGTTGACACCCCAGGGTTGAACACTGAAGCTTTCTTT. This translates into CSVDTPGLNTEAFF.

The chain combines TRBV3-1 with TRBJ2-7; 10 bases line up with TRBD2. Looked up from germline, CDR1 is LGHDT and CDR2 is YNNKEL (reference sequence). Trimming took 0 bases from V and 4 from J; bases not matched to a gene: 6. The CDR3 has 16 amino acids. The CDR3 loop is CASSQDLGLAVYEQYF. In DNA form, the CDR3 reads TGTGCCAGCAGCCAAGATTTAGGACTAGCGGTTTACGAGCAGTACTTC.

The V and J genes are TRBV4-3 and TRBJ2-1; unclear D gene. Germline assignment: CDR1 LGHNA and CDR2 YSLEER. The CDR3 extends over 15 amino acids. Trimming cost V 0 bases and J 5 bases, with 11 bases left between them. CDR3 residues: CASSQDLPGDNEQFF. CDR3 nucleotide sequence: TGCGCCAGCAGCCAAGATCTCCCAGGAGACAATGAGCAGTTCTTC.

The chain recombines TRBV19 with TRBJ2-7, with TRBD1 matching over 8 bases. The germline V gene has CDR1 LNHDA and CDR2 SQIVND (reference sequence). V dropped 6 bases and J dropped 5; count of bases not matched to a gene: 6. The CDR3 sequence is 13 residues long. CDR3: CASSPGTGNEQYF. The CDR3 nucleotides read TGTGCCAGTAGCCCTGGGACAGGCAACGAGCAGTACTTC.

V is TRBV28 and J is TRBJ1-5; no clear D gene. CDR1 MDHEN and CDR2 SYDVKM come from the germline V gene. CDR3 length: 13 residues. Trimming removed 6 bases at V and 1 base at J, with 7 bases between. The CDR3 sequence is CASRLTSNQPQHF. CDR3 bases: TGTGCCAGCAGGCTGACAAGCAATCAGCCCCAGCATTTT.